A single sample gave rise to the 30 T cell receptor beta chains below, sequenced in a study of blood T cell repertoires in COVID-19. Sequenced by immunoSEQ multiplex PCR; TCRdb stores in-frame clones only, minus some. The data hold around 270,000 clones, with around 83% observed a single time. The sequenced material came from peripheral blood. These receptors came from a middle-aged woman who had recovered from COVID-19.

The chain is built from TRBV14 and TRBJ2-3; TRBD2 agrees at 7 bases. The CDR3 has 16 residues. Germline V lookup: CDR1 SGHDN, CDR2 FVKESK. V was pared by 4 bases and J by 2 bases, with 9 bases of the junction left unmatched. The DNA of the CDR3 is TGTGCCAGCAGCCTCCGGCGGGGGACCTCCACAGATACGCAGTATTTT. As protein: CASSLRRGTSTDTQYF.

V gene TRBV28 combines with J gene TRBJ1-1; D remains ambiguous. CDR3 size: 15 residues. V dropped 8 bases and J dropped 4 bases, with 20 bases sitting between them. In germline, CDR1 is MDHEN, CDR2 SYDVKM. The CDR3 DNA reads TGTGCCAGCCTTAGAAACAGCAATCCAGCCACTGAAGCTTTCTTT. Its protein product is CASLRNSNPATEAFF.

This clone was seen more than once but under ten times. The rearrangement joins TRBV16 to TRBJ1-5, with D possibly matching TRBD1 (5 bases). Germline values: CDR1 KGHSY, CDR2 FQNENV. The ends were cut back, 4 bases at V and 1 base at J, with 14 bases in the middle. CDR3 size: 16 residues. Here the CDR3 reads CASSPRVAGSNQPQHF. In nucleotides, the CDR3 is TGTGCCAGCAGCCCCAGGGTGGCGGGGAGCAATCAGCCCCAGCATTTT.

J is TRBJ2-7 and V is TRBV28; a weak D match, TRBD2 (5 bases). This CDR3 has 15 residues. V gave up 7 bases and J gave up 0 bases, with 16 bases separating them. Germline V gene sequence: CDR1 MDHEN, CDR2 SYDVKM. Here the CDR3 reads CASTGEGRFSYEQYF. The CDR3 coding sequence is TGTGCCAGCACCGGAGAGGGAAGATTCTCCTACGAGCAGTACTTC.

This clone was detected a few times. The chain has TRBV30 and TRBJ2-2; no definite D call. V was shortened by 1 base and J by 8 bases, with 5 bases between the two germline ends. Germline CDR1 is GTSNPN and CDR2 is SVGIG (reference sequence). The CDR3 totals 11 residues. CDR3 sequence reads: CAWSGQGELFF. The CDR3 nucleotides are TGTGCCTGGAGTGGGCAGGGGGAGCTGTTTTTT. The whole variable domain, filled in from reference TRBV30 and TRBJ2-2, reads SQTIHQWPATLVQPVGSPLSLECTVEGTSNPNLYWYRQAAGRGLQLLFYSVGIGQISSEVPQNLSASRPQDRQFILSSKKLLLSDSGFYLCAWSGQGELFFGEGSRLTVL.

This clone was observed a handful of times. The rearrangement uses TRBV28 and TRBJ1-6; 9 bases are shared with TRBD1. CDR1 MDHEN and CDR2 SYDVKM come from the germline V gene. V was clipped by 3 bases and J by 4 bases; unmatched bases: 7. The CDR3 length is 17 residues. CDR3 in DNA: TGTGCCAGCAGTTTCTCAAGGACAGGGGAGTATAATTCACCCCTCCACTTT. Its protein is CASSFSRTGEYNSPLHF. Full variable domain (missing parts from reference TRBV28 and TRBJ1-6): DVKVTQSSRYLVKRTGEKVFLECVQDMDHENMFWYRQDPGLGLRLIYFSYDVKMKEKGDIPEGYSVSREKKERFSLILESASTNQTSMYLCASSFSRTGEYNSPLHFGNGTRLTVT.

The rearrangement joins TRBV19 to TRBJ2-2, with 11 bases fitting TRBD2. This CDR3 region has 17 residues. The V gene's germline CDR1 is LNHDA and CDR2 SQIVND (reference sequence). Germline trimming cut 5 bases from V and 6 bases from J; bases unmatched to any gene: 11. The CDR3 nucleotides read TGTGCCAGTAGTCTGCAGACTAGCGGGGTTTTGGCCGGGGAGCTGTTTTTT. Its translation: CASSLQTSGVLAGELFF.

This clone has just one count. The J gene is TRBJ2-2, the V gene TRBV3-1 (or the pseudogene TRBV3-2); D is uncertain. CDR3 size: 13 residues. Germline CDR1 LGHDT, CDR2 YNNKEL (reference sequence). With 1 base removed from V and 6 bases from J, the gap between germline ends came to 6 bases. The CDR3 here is CASSQGVPGELFF. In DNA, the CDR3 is TGTGCCAGCAGCCAAGGAGTCCCCGGGGAGCTGTTTTTT.

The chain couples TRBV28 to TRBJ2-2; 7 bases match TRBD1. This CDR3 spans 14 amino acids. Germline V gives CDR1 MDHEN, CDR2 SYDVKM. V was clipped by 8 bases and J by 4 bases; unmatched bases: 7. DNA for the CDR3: TGTGCCAGCGGGAAGGGACAGTTCACCGGGGAGCTGTTTTTT. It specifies CASGKGQFTGELFF.

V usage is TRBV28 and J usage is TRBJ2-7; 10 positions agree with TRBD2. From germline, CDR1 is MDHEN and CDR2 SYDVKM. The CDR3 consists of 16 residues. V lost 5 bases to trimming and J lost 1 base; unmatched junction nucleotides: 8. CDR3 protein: CASSGAGLAISYEQYF. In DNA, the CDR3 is TGTGCCAGCAGTGGGGCGGGACTAGCGATATCCTACGAGCAGTACTTC.

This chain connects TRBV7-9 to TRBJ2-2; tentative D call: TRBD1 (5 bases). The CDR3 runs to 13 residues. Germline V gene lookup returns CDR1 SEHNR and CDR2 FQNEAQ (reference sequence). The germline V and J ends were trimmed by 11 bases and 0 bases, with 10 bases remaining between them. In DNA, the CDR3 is TGTGCCGGACAATCAACGAACACCGGGGAGCTGTTTTTT. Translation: CAGQSTNTGELFF.

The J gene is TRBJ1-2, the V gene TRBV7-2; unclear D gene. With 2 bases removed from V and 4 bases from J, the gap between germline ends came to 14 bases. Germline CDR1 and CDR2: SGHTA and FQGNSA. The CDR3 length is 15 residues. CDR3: CASSLTRDSGYGYTF. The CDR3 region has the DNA TGTGCCAGCAGCTTAACGCGCGATAGCGGCTATGGCTACACCTTC.

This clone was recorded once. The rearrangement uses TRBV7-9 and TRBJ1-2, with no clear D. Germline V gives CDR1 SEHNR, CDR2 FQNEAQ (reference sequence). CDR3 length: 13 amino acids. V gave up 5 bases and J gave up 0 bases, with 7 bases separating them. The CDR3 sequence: CASSRGSNYGYTF. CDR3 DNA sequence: TGTGCCAGCAGCCGGGGATCTAACTATGGCTACACCTTC.

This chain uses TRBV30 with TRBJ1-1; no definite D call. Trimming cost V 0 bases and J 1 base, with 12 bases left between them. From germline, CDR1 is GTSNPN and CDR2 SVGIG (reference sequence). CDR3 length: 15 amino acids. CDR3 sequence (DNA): TGTGCCTGGAGTGTCATCGGGAGGGCGAACACTGAAGCTTTCTTT. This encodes CAWSVIGRANTEAFF.

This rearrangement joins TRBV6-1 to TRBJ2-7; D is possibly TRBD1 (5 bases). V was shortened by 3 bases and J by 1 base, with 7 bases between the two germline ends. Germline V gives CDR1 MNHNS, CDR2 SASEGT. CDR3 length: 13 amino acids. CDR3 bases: TGTGCCAGCAGTGACCACAGGTCCTACGAGCAGTACTTC. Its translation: CASSDHRSYEQYF.

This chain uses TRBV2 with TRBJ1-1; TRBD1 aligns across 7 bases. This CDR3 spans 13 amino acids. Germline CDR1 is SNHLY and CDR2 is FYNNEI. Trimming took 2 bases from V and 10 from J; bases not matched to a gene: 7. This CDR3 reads CASSESDRQGAFF. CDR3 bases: TGTGCCAGCAGTGAAAGCGATCGACAGGGAGCTTTCTTT. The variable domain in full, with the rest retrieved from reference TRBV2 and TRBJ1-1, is EPEVTQTPSHQVTQMGQEVILRCVPISNHLYFYWYRQILGQKVEFLVSFYNNEISEKSEIFDDQFSVERPDGSNFTLKIRSTKLEDSAMYFCASSESDRQGAFFGQGTRLTVV.

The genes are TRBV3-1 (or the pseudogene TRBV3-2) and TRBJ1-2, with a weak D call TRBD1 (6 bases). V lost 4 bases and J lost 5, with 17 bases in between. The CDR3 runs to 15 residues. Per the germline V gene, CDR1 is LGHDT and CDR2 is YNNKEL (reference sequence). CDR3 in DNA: TGTGCCAGCAGCCTACAGGGAGGGAAGAGGTATGGCTACACCTTC. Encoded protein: CASSLQGGKRYGYTF.

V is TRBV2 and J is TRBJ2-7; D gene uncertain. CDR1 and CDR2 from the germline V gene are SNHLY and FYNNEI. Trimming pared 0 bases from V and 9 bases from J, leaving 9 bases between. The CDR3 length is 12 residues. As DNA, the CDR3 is TGTGCCAGCAGTGAAGCGGGCCTCGCGCAGTACTTC. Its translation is CASSEAGLAQYF.

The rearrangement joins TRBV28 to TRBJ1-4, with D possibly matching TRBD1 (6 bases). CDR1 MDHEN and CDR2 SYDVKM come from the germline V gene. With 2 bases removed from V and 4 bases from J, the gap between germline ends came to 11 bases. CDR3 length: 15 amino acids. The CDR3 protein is CASSLEGELNEKLFF. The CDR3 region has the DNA TGTGCCAGCAGTTTAGAGGGGGAACTTAATGAAAAACTGTTTTTT.

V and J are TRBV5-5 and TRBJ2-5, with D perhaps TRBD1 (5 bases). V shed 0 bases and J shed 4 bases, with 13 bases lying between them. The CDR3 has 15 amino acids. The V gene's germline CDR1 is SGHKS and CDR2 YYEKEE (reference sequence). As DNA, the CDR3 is TGTGCCAGCAGCTTGGGTCAGGAAAGGGGAGAGACCCAGTACTTC. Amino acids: CASSLGQERGETQYF.

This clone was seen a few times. CDR3 sequence reads: CASTYRDSPGEKLFF. Written as DNA, the CDR3 is TGTGCCAGCACCTATCGGGACAGCCCGGGGGAAAAACTGTTTTTT. This chain uses TRBV11-3 with TRBJ1-4, with 7 positions matching TRBD1. Per the germline V gene, CDR1 is SGHNT and CDR2 is YENEEA. The CDR3 loop spans 15 amino acids. Trimming took 7 bases from V and 8 from J; bases not matched to a gene: 13.

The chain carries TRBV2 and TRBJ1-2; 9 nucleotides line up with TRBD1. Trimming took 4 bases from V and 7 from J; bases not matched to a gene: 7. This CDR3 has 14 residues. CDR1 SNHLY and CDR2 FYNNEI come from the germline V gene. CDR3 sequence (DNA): TGTGCCAGCAGTGTAAGACAGGGGGAATCTGGCTACACCTTC. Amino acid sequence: CASSVRQGESGYTF. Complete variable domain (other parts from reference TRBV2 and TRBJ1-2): EPEVTQTPSHQVTQMGQEVILRCVPISNHLYFYWYRQILGQKVEFLVSFYNNEISEKSEIFDDQFSVERPDGSNFTLKIRSTKLEDSAMYFCASSVRQGESGYTFGSGTRLTVV.

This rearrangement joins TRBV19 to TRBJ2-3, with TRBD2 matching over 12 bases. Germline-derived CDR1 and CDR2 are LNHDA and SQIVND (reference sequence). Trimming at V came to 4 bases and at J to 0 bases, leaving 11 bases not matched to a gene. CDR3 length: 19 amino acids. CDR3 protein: CASSKGWLAGGRSTDTQYF. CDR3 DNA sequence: TGTGCCAGTAGTAAGGGTTGGCTAGCGGGGGGGCGCAGCACAGATACGCAGTATTTT. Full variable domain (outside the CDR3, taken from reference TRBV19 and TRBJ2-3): DGGITQSPKYLFRKEGQNVTLSCEQNLNHDAMYWYRQDPGQGLRLIYYSQIVNDFQKGDIAEGYSVSREKKESFPLTVTSAQKNPTAFYLCASSKGWLAGGRSTDTQYFGPGTRLTVL.

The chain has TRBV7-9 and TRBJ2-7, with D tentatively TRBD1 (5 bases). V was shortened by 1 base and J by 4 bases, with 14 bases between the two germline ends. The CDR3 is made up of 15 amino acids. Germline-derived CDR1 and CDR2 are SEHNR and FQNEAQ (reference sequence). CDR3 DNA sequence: TGTGCCAGCAGCTTAGGATCAGGGTTGGGTTACGAGCAGTACTTC. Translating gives CASSLGSGLGYEQYF.

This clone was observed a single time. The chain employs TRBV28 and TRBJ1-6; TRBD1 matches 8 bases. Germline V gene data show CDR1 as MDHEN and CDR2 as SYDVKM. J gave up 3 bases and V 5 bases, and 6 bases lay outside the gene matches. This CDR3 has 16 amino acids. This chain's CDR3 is CASSTTGTGYNSPLHF. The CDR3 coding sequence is TGTGCCAGCAGTACGACCGGGACAGGCTATAATTCACCCCTCCACTTT.

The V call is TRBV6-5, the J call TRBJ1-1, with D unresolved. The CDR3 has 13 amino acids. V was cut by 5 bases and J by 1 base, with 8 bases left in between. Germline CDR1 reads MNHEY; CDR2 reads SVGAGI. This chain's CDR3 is CASSQIRNTEAFF. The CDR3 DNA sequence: TGTGCCAGCAGTCAGATCCGGAACACTGAAGCTTTCTTT.

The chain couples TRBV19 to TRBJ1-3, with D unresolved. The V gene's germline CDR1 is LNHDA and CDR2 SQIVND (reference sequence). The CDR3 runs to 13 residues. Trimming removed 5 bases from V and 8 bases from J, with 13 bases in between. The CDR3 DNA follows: TGTGCCAGTAGTCCCGGGCTGGGAGACACCATATATTTT. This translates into CASSPGLGDTIYF.

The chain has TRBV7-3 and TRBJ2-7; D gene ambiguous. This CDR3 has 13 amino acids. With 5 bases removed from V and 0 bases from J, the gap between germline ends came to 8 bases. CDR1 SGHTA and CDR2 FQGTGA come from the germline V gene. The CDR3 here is CASSPDNSYEQYF. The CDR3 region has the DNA TGTGCCAGCAGCCCAGACAACTCCTACGAGCAGTACTTC.

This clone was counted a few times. In nucleotides, the CDR3 is TGTGCCAGCAGCTTGAGCAATCATCAGCCCCAGCATTTT. The encoded protein is CASSLSNHQPQHF. This chain links TRBV5-6 with TRBJ1-5; D gene uncertain. The V end was cut by 1 base, the J end by 5 bases, with 7 bases between. The germline V gene has CDR1 SGHDT and CDR2 YYEEEE. The CDR3 contains 13 residues. The full variable domain, with the rest looked up from reference TRBV5-6 and TRBJ1-5, is DAGVTQSPTHLIKTRGQQVTLRCSPKSGHDTVSWYQQALGQGPQFIFQYYEEEERQRGNFPDRFSGHQFPNYSSELNVNALLLGDSALYLCASSLSNHQPQHFGDGTRLSIL.

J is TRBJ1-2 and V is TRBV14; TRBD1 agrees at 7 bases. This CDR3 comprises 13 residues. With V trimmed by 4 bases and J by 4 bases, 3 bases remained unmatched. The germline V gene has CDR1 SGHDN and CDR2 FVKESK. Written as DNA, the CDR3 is TGTGCCAGCAGCCGGGACAGCTCCTATGGCTACACCTTC. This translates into CASSRDSSYGYTF.